These T cell receptor beta chains were read from a single sample in a study of identical twins. One entry per CDR3 protein results from TCRdb running MiXCR on the 5' RACE reads. The table includes around 95,000 distinct CDR3 sequences, 5.9% detected once. Sequencing used memory T cells sorted from blood. These receptors all stem from a woman aged 50 to 60 in good health. Both conserved end residues are part of each CDR3. D genes are given only for firm matches. Clone size is shown for a subset of rows, as once, few, many or a class of expanded clone.

size | J | D | V | length | DNA | CDR3
few | TRBJ2-5 | . | TRBV5-1 | 11 | TGCGCCAGCAGCAACATAGAGACCCAGTACTTC | CASSNIETQYF
many | TRBJ2-5 | TRBD2 | TRBV5-1 | 16 | TGCGCCAGCAGCGCGGGACTAGCGGGAGGCCAAGAGACCCAGTACTTC | CASSAGLAGGQETQYF
. | TRBJ1-2 | TRBD1 | TRBV20-1 | 13 | TGCAGTGCTAGGCTGACAGGGGGCTATGGCTACACCTTC | CSARLTGGYGYTF
few | TRBJ2-3 | TRBD1 | TRBV5-1 | 15 | TGCGCCAGCAGCGGGACAGGGGCATTCACAGATACGCAGTATTTT | CASSGTGAFTDTQYF
. | TRBJ2-1 | . | TRBV20-1 | 13 | TGCAGTGCTAGCCGAAAACCCTGGCCTGAGCAGTTCTTC | CSASRKPWPEQFF
few | TRBJ1-2 | . | TRBV7-3 | 14 | TGTGCCAGCAGCTCGTTTCAGGGCTCGGGTGGCTACACCTTC | CASSSFQGSGGYTF
many | TRBJ2-1 | . | TRBV3-1 | 14 | TGTGCCAGCAGCCAAGAATTTAGGAAGGGTGAGCAGTTCTTC | CASSQEFRKGEQFF
medium-sized | TRBJ2-2 | TRBD1 | TRBV10-3 | 14 | TGTGCCATCAAGGGGACAGGGGACACCGGGGAGCTGTTTTTT | CAIKGTGDTGELFF
few | TRBJ2-1 | . | TRBV7-6 | 13 | TGTGCCAGCAGCTTAAACCGGGTACCTGAGCAGTTCTTC | CASSLNRVPEQFF
few | TRBJ1-1 | . | TRBV7-9 | 16 | TGTGCCAGCAGCCCCTCCTGGGGGGCTCAGAACACTGAAGCTTTCTTT | CASSPSWGAQNTEAFF
many | TRBJ2-3 | . | TRBV6-2/TRBV6-3 | 15 | TGTGCCAGCAGCCCGCGGACTCGCCGGGGAGATACGCAGTATTTT | CASSPRTRRGDTQYF
. | TRBJ2-4 | . | TRBV7-2 | 14 | TGTGCCAGCAGCCCCAGGAGAGACGGGAACATTCAGTACTTC | CASSPRRDGNIQYF
medium-sized | TRBJ2-3 | TRBD2 | TRBV6-2/TRBV6-3 | 15 | TGTGCCAGCAGTTCTAGCGGGACCCACACAGATACGCAGTATTTT | CASSSSGTHTDTQYF
few | TRBJ2-1 | . | TRBV5-6 | 15 | TGTGCCAGCAGCTCCCCGCGGTGGACCTACAATGAGCAGTTCTTC | CASSSPRWTYNEQFF
many | TRBJ2-4 | . | TRBV29-1 | 12 | TGCAGCGTTGCAACAGCCCAAAACATTCAGTACTTC | CSVATAQNIQYF
few | TRBJ1-2 | TRBD1 | TRBV19 | 14 | TGTGCCAGCGGGACAGGATGGGATAACTATGGCTACACCTTC | CASGTGWDNYGYTF
many | TRBJ1-1 | . | TRBV12-3/TRBV12-4 | 13 | TGTGCCAGCAGAAACGACATGGCGGTTGAAGCTTTCTTT | CASRNDMAVEAFF
many | TRBJ2-7 | . | TRBV6-5 | 13 | TGTGCCAGTGGGAGGAGGGCTCACGGCGAGCAGTACTTC | CASGRRAHGEQYF
many | TRBJ2-5 | TRBD2 | TRBV4-2 | 16 | TGTGCCAGCAGCCAAGAAGCTAGCGGGAGGCAAGAGACCCAGTACTTC | CASSQEASGRQETQYF
many | TRBJ2-1 | . | TRBV10-3 | 15 | TGTGCCACCCAGCTTGAGGGAGTCTCCTACAATGAGCAGTTCTTC | CATQLEGVSYNEQFF
medium-sized | TRBJ2-2 | . | TRBV7-2 | 14 | TGTGCCAGCAGTCAACAAGGGAAGGCCGGGGAGCTGTTTTTT | CASSQQGKAGELFF
many | TRBJ2-1 | TRBD1 | TRBV7-9 | 17 | TGTGCCAGCAGCCCTGGGAAGCCGGGACAGGGGTCGAGTGAGCAGTTCTTC | CASSPGKPGQGSSEQFF
. | TRBJ2-1 | . | TRBV20-1 | 13 | TGCAGTGCCTTTTTACACGGCCGCAATGAGCAGTTCTTC | CSAFLHGRNEQFF
many | TRBJ2-7 | . | TRBV12-3/TRBV12-4 | 13 | TGTGCCAGCAGTTTAGGGGGCCGGGGCGAGCAGTACTTC | CASSLGGRGEQYF
. | TRBJ2-1 | . | TRBV25-1 | 17 | TGTGCCAGCAGTGAAGGGACAACCCGGAGCTCCTACAATGAGCAGTTCTTC | CASSEGTTRSSYNEQFF
many | TRBJ1-2 | . | TRBV10-3 | 14 | TGTGCCATCAGCCCCCCAGGGGCTGCCTATGGCTACACCTTC | CAISPPGAAYGYTF
many | TRBJ2-3 | TRBD2 | TRBV30 | 15 | TGTGCCTGGGCGATAGCGGGAGGGCCAGCAGATACGCAGTATTTT | CAWAIAGGPADTQYF
many | TRBJ2-1 | TRBD1 | TRBV15 | 13 | TGTGCCACCGGGACAGGGGGCTGGAATGAGCAGTTCTTC | CATGTGGWNEQFF
many | TRBJ1-2 | . | TRBV5-1 | 14 | TGCGCCAGCAGCTTGGTGGCTACGGATTATGGCTACACCTTC | CASSLVATDYGYTF
. | TRBJ2-3 | . | TRBV7-2 | 15 | TGTGCCAGCAGCTTCAGGACAAGCCCTACAGATACGCAGTATTTT | CASSFRTSPTDTQYF
many | TRBJ2-3 | . | TRBV5-5 | 11 | TGTGCCAGCAGCTTTGCAGATACGCAGTATTTT | CASSFADTQYF
. | TRBJ2-5 | . | TRBV6-2/TRBV6-3 | 12 | TGTGCCAGCAGTAATGCGGGAGAGACCCAGTACTTC | CASSNAGETQYF
many | TRBJ2-5 | TRBD2 | TRBV4-1 | 16 | TGCGCCAGCAGCCAAGACGGTAGCGGGAGAGGAGAGACCCAGTACTTC | CASSQDGSGRGETQYF
many | TRBJ2-3 | . | TRBV6-6 | 15 | TGTGCCAGCAGTTACGGGGACCCTCGCACAGATACGCAGTATTTT | CASSYGDPRTDTQYF
many | TRBJ1-2 | . | TRBV7-9 | 11 | TGTGCCAGCAGCTTCGGCTATGGCTACACCTTC | CASSFGYGYTF
many | TRBJ2-2 | TRBD2 | TRBV15 | 14 | TGTGCCACATGGACTAGCGGGAGTTCCGGGGAGCTGTTTTTT | CATWTSGSSGELFF
many | TRBJ2-5 | TRBD2 | TRBV28 | 15 | TGTGCCAGCAGTTTAACCTCCGGCGGGAGAGAGACCCAGTACTTC | CASSLTSGGRETQYF
few | TRBJ2-5 | . | TRBV21-1 | 14 | TGTGCCAGCAGCAATACTGGACTGCAAGAGACCCAGTACTTC | CASSNTGLQETQYF
many | TRBJ2-5 | . | TRBV5-1 | 14 | TGCGCCAGCAGCTCTGCTAGATGGTTGGAGACCCAGTACTTC | CASSSARWLETQYF
many | TRBJ2-1 | . | TRBV27 | 15 | TGTGCCAGCAGTTTACGGGACGAGGCCTACAATGAGCAGTTCTTC | CASSLRDEAYNEQFF
many | TRBJ2-6 | . | TRBV5-5 | 15 | TGTGCCAGCAGCGGGTTGGGCTCTGGGGCCAACGTCCTGACTTTC | CASSGLGSGANVLTF
many | TRBJ2-1 | . | TRBV12-3/TRBV12-4 | 15 | TGTGCCAGCAGTTTGGGGGAGTCCTACTACAATGAGCAGTTCTTC | CASSLGESYYNEQFF